The 21 T cell receptor beta chains presented below share a single source sample, sequenced in a study of cytomegalovirus exposure and HLA in healthy donors. PCR employed 60 Vbeta and 13 Jbeta primers. Sequencing was performed with immunoSEQ multiplex PCR; in TCRdb, only in-frame clones are kept and a portion is missing. The table lists 100,000 or so clones, 60% to 85% of them singletons. Sequenced: PBMCs. The receptors stem from a woman between 40 and 50 years old in good health and CMV-seropositive.

The chain is built from TRBV5-1 and TRBJ2-1; D possibly corresponds to TRBD1 (6 bases). V lost 0 bases and J 3 bases, leaving 10 bases between the germline ends. This CDR3 is built from 15 residues. Germline CDR1 SGHRS, CDR2 YFSETQ. Here the CDR3 DNA reads TGCGCCAGCAGCTTGGCTGGACAGTTCTACAATGAGCAGTTCTTC. Protein sequence: CASSLAGQFYNEQFF.

Written as DNA, the CDR3 is TGTGCCAGCAGCCCAAGGGACATCTCCAGGTTTACTGAAGCTTTCTTT. Its translation is CASSPRDISRFTEAFF. The rearrangement uses TRBV7-2 and TRBJ1-1, with a weak D call TRBD1 (6 bases). With 5 bases removed from V and 5 bases from J, the gap between germline ends came to 21 bases. The germline gives CDR1 SGHTA, CDR2 FQGNSA. This CDR3 comprises 16 residues.

In its sample, this clone was seen once. The rearrangement uses TRBV15 and TRBJ1-4, with TRBD1 identical over 8 bases. The germline gives CDR1 LNHNV, CDR2 YYDKDF (reference sequence). This CDR3 has 15 residues. V trimming: 5 bases; J trimming: 8 bases; junction bases outside the gene matches: 10. This CDR3 reads CATSGPRDRSEKLFF. The CDR3 region has the DNA TGTGCCACCAGCGGTCCCCGGGACAGGTCAGAAAAACTGTTTTTT.

V and J are TRBV18 and TRBJ2-2; TRBD2 matches at 14 bases. This CDR3 has 19 amino acids. The V gene's germline CDR1 is KGHSH and CDR2 LQKENI. V shed 2 bases, J shed 6 bases, and the junction held 11 bases outside the gene matches. As DNA, the CDR3 is TGTGCCAGCTCACCAGAGGGACTAGCGGGAGAACACCCCCCCGGGGAGCTGTTTTTT. Protein product: CASSPEGLAGEHPPGELFF.

This chain uses TRBV7-2 with TRBJ1-1; 8 bases map to TRBD1. CDR3 length: 17 residues. From germline, CDR1 is SGHTA and CDR2 FQGNSA. V shed 5 bases and J 2 bases; nucleotides not matched to a gene: 13. CDR3 DNA sequence: TGTGCCAGCAGCAGACGACAGGGGAGGGTTGGTAACACTGAAGCTTTCTTT. It codes for CASSRRQGRVGNTEAFF.

This clone has only a few counts. This chain uses TRBV19 with TRBJ1-6, with 12 bases aligning to TRBD1. Losses at the gene ends were 11 bases for V and 7 bases for J; bases not matched to a gene: 18. The length of the CDR3 is 18 residues. CDR1 and CDR2 (germline): LNHDA, SQIVND (reference sequence). This CDR3 reads CASRTGTGGAGDNSPLHF. The CDR3 nucleotides are TGTGCCTCCCGGACCGGGACAGGGGGCGCCGGGGACAATTCACCCCTCCACTTT. The variable domain in full, completed from reference TRBV19 and TRBJ1-6, reads DGGITQSPKYLFRKEGQNVTLSCEQNLNHDAMYWYRQDPGQGLRLIYYSQIVNDFQKGDIAEGYSVSREKKESFPLTVTSAQKNPTAFYLCASRTGTGGAGDNSPLHFGNGTRLTVT.

CDR3 loop: CASSPGQGTGSDTQYF. DNA of the CDR3: TGTGCCAGCAGCCCGGGACAGGGAACCGGGTCGGATACGCAGTATTTT. This chain joins TRBV5-4 and TRBJ2-3, with 9 bases matching TRBD1. The V gene end was trimmed by 4 bases and the J gene end by 6 bases; junction bases not matched to a gene: 12. Per germline, CDR1 SGHNT and CDR2 YYREEE (reference sequence). This CDR3 has 16 amino acids.

This chain joins TRBV2 and TRBJ2-1; 8 bases fit TRBD1. CDR3 length equals 15 residues. Germline V gene sequence: CDR1 SNHLY, CDR2 FYNNEI. With V trimmed by 5 bases and J by 6 bases, 9 bases remained unmatched. The CDR3 region is CASSYQGAFGNEQFF. DNA of the CDR3: TGTGCCAGCAGTTATCAGGGGGCTTTTGGCAATGAGCAGTTCTTC.

The chain uses TRBV19 and TRBJ2-7, with 7 bases that match TRBD2. The germline CDR1 and CDR2 sequences are LNHDA and SQIVND (reference sequence). V was pared by 3 bases and J by 7 bases, with 12 bases of the junction left unmatched. CDR3 size: 15 residues. The CDR3 spells CASSIREAGSEEQYF. Written as DNA, the CDR3 is TGTGCCAGTAGTATCCGGGAGGCGGGCTCCGAAGAGCAGTACTTC.

The gene calls are TRBV25-1 and TRBJ2-2; tentative D call: TRBD1 (6 bases). Germline values: CDR1 MGHDK, CDR2 SYGVNS. Trimming pared 4 bases from V and 1 base from J, leaving 7 bases between. The CDR3 extends over 14 amino acids. The CDR3 loop reads CASSATGNTGELFF. Here the CDR3 DNA reads TGTGCCAGCAGTGCGACAGGGAACACCGGGGAGCTGTTTTTT.

V and J are TRBV18 and TRBJ2-7; D is possibly TRBD1 (6 bases). Trimming took 6 bases from V and 3 from J, leaving 15 bases between them. This CDR3 has 14 residues. The germline V gene has CDR1 KGHSH and CDR2 LQKENI. The CDR3, as DNA: TGTGCCAGCTCCCCTCCGGACAGCTACTACGAGCAGTACTTC. This codes for CASSPPDSYYEQYF.

This chain connects TRBV7-3 to TRBJ2-5; 8 bases agree with TRBD1. The CDR3 sequence is 15 residues long. The germline CDR1 and CDR2 sequences are SGHTA and FQGTGA. V was pared by 5 bases and J by 2 bases, with 7 bases of the junction left unmatched. The CDR3 DNA follows: TGTGCCAGCAGCCGCGGGACAGGCCGTCAAGAGACCCAGTACTTC. This gives the protein CASSRGTGRQETQYF.

This clone was recorded a few times. The chain recombines TRBV9 with TRBJ1-6; D not certain. Germline V gene lookup returns CDR1 SGDLS and CDR2 YYNGEE. Trimming shortened V by 2 bases and J by 5 bases, and 5 bases separated the two germline ends. This CDR3 is 13 amino acids long. The CDR3 DNA follows: TGTGCCAGCAGCGTTCAGGATAATTCACCCCTCCACTTT. It is translated as CASSVQDNSPLHF.

The CDR3 bases are TGTGCCAGCAGCCATATCTCGGACTTAACCTACGAGCAGTACTTC. It encodes CASSHISDLTYEQYF. The V call is TRBV14, the J call TRBJ2-7, with D tentatively TRBD2 (5 bases). Germline V gene data show CDR1 as SGHDN and CDR2 as FVKESK. The CDR3 length is 15 residues. With 3 bases removed from V and 2 bases from J, the gap between germline ends came to 14 bases. The whole variable domain, filled in from reference TRBV14 and TRBJ2-7, reads EAGVTQFPSHSVIEKGQTVTLRCDPISGHDNLYWYRRVMGKEIKFLLHFVKESKQDESGMPNNRFLAERTGGTYSTLKVQPAELEDSGVYFCASSHISDLTYEQYFGPGTRLTVT.

V usage is TRBV7-9 and J usage is TRBJ2-7; no clear D. V was cut by 5 bases and J by 4 bases, with 12 bases left in between. The germline V gene has CDR1 SEHNR and CDR2 FQNEAQ (reference sequence). The CDR3 extends over 13 amino acids. The CDR3, as DNA: TGTGCCAGCAGCGACATTTTTCAGTACGAGCAGTACTTC. It is translated as CASSDIFQYEQYF.

This clone was counted a few times. This sequence joins TRBV6-5 and TRBJ2-7; 10 bases line up with TRBD2. This CDR3 is built from 15 residues. After removal of 6 bases from V and 4 bases from J, the junction contained 9 bases not matched to a gene. Germline V CDR1 and CDR2: MNHEY, SVGAGI. CDR3 region: CASRKSLAGGYEQYF. In DNA, the CDR3 is TGTGCCAGCAGGAAATCCTTAGCGGGGGGTTACGAGCAGTACTTC.

The chain combines TRBV11-2 with TRBJ1-2, with 8 bases matching TRBD1. This CDR3 is 16 amino acids long. Germline V CDR1 and CDR2: SGHAT, FQNNGV. Trimming cost V 4 bases and J 4 bases; bases outside gene matches: 11. The CDR3 sequence is CASSSSDRGGSYGYTF. Here the CDR3 DNA reads TGTGCCAGCAGCTCCAGCGACAGGGGTGGTAGCTATGGCTACACCTTC.

The V and J genes are TRBV7-9 and TRBJ2-7, with D unclear. This CDR3 comprises 13 residues. Deletions cut 4 bases from V and 2 bases from J, with 9 bases between. Germline V CDR1 and CDR2: SEHNR, FQNEAQ (reference sequence). The CDR3 sequence: CASSSRSTYEQYF. CDR3 nucleotides: TGTGCCAGCAGCTCGCGGAGCACCTACGAGCAGTACTTC.

The chain joins TRBV6-6 to TRBJ2-5, with a weak D call TRBD2 (6 bases). From germline, CDR1 is MNHNY and CDR2 SVGAGI (reference sequence). The CDR3 has 11 amino acids. V lost 5 bases, J lost 9 bases, and 10 bases lay in between. CDR3 residues: CASSRGTPQYF. The CDR3 DNA is TGTGCCAGCAGTCGCGGGACCCCCCAGTACTTC.

The CDR3 sequence: CASSQGNGDNKSPLHF. CDR3 sequence (DNA): TGCGCCAGCAGCCAAGGCAACGGGGACAACAAATCACCCCTCCACTTT. The chain combines TRBV4-1 with TRBJ1-6, with a weak D call TRBD1 (6 bases). The V and J ends lost 1 base and 10 bases respectively, with 17 bases between them. In germline, CDR1 is MGHRA, CDR2 YSYEKL. The length of the CDR3 is 16 residues.

The J gene is TRBJ2-1, the V gene TRBV2; 8 nucleotides match TRBD2. V dropped 7 bases and J dropped 5; count of bases not matched to a gene: 7. The V gene's germline CDR1 is SNHLY and CDR2 FYNNEI. The CDR3 sequence is 14 residues long. This CDR3 is CASKGGSGNNEQFF. CDR3 DNA: TGTGCCAGCAAAGGCGGTAGCGGGAACAATGAGCAGTTCTTC.